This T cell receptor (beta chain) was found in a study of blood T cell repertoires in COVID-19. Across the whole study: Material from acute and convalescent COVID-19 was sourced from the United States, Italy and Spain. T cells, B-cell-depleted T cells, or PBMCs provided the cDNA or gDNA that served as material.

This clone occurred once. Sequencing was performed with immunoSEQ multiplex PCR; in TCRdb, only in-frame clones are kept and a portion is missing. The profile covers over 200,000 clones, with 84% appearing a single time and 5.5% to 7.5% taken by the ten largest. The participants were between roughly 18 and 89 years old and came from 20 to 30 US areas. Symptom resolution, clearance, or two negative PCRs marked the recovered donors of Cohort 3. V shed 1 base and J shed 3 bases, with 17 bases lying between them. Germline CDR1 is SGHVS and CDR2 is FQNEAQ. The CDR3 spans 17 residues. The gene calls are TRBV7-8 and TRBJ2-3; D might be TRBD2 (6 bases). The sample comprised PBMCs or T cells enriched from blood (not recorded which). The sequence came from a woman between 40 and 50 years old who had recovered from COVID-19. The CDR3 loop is CASSLGGRRESTDTQYF. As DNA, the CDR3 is TGTGCCAGCAGCTTAGGGGGGAGGAGGGAAAGTACAGATACGCAGTATTTT. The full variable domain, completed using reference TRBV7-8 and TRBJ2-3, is GAGVSQSPRYKVAKRGQDVALRCDPISGHVSLFWYQQALGQGPEFLTYFQNEAQLDKSGLPSDRFFAERPEGSVSTLKIQRTQQEDSAVYLCASSLGGRRESTDTQYFGPGTRLTVL.